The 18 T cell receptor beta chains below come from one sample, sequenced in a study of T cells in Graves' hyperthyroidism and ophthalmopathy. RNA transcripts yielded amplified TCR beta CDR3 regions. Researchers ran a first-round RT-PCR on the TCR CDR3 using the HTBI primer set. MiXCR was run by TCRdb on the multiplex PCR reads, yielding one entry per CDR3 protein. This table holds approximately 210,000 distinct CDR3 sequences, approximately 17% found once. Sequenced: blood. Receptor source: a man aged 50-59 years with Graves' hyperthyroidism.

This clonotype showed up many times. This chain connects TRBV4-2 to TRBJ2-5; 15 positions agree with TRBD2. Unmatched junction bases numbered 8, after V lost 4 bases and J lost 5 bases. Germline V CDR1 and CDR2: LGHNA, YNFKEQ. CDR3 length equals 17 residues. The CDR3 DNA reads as TGTGCCAGCAGCCGTGGGACTAGCGGGAGGAGGGATGAGACCCAGTACTTC. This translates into CASSRGTSGRRDETQYF.

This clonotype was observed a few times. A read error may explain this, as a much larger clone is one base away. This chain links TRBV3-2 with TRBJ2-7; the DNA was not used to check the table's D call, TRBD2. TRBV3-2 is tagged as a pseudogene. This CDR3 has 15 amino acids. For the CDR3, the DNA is TGTGCCAGCAGCCAAGACGGAGGTCCCTCCTGCGAGCAGTACTTC. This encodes CASSQDGGPSCEQYF.

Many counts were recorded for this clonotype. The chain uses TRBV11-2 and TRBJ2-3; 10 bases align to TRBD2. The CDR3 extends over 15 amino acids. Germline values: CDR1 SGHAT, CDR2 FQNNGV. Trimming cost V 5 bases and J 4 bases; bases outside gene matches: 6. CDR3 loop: CASSIGTSVADTQYF. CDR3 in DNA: TGTGCCAGCAGCATTGGGACTAGCGTGGCAGATACGCAGTATTTT.

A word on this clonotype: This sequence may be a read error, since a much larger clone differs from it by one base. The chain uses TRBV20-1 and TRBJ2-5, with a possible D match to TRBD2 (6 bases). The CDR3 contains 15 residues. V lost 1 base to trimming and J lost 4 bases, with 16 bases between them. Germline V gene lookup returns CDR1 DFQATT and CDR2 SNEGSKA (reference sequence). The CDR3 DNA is TGCAGTGCTAGAGTCGGGGGAAGAATAGGAGAGACCCAGTACTTC. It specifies CSARVGGRIGETQYF.

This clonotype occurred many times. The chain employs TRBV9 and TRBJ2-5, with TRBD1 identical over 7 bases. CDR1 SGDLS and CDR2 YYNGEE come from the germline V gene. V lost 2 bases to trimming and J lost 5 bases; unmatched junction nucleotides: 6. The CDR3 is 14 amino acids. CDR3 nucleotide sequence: TGTGCCAGCAGCGTGTCGGACAGGAGGGAGACCCAGTACTTC. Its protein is CASSVSDRRETQYF.

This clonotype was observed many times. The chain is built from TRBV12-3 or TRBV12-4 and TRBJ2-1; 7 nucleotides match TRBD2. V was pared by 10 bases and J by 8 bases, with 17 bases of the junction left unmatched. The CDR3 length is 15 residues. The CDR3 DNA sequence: TGTGCCACCAATGGTGGGGGAGGGGTTAATGATGAGCAGTTCTTC. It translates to CATNGGGGVNDEQFF.

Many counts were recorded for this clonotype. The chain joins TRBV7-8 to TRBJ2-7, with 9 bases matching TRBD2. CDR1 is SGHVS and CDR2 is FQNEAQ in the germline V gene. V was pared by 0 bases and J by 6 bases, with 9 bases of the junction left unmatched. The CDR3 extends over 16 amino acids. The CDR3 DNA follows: TGTGCCAGCAGCTTAGCGAGTATGAGCGGGAGGCGCGAGCAGTACTTC. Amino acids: CASSLASMSGRREQYF.

CDR3 residues: CASSLHRGGKEKLFF. CDR3 coding DNA: TGTGCCAGCAGTTTACACAGGGGGGGAAAGGAAAAACTGTTTTTT. The J gene is TRBJ1-4, the V gene TRBV7-8; 8 bases align to TRBD1. J was trimmed by 8 bases and V by 6 bases; bases with no gene match: 11. This CDR3 has 15 residues. CDR1 is SGHVS and CDR2 is FQNEAQ in the germline V gene.

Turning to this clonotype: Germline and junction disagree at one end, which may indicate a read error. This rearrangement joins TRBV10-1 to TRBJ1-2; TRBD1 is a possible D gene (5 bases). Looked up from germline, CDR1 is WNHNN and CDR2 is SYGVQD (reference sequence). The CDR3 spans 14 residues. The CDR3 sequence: CASSYSGATYGYTF. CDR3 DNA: TGTGCCAGCAGTTACTCCGGGGCCACCTATGGCTACACCTTC.

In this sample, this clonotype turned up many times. CDR3 protein: CASSQVGVTEAFF. CDR3 DNA sequence: TGTGCCAGCAGCCAAGTGGGGGTCACTGAAGCTTTCTTT. V and J are TRBV3-1 and TRBJ1-1, with D perhaps matching TRBD1 (5 bases). CDR3 size: 13 residues. Germline V lookup: CDR1 LGHDT, CDR2 YNNKEL (reference sequence). Trimming pared 1 base from V and 4 bases from J, leaving 7 bases between.

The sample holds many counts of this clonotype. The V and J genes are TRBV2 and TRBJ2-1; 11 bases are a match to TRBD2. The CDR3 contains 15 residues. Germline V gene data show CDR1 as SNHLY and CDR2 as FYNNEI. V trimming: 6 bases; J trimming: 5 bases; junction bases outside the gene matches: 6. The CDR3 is CASRFTSGGDNEQFF. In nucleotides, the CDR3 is TGTGCCAGCAGATTCACTAGCGGGGGCGACAATGAGCAGTTCTTC.

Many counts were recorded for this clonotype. The CDR3 here is CASSAGTGPENEQFF. CDR3 sequence (DNA): TGTGCCAGCTCAGCAGGGACAGGGCCGGAGAATGAGCAGTTCTTC. The chain joins TRBV18 to TRBJ2-1; 9 bases match TRBD1. This CDR3 is built from 15 residues. V shed 5 bases, J shed 7 bases, and the junction held 9 bases outside the gene matches. Germline CDR1 is KGHSH and CDR2 is LQKENI.

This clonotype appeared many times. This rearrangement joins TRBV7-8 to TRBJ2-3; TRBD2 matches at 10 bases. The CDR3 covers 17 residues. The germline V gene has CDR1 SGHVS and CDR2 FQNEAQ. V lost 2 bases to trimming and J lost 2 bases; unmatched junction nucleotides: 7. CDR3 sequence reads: CASSLRGLADNTDTQYF. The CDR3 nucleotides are TGTGCCAGCAGCTTAAGAGGACTAGCGGATAACACAGATACGCAGTATTTT.

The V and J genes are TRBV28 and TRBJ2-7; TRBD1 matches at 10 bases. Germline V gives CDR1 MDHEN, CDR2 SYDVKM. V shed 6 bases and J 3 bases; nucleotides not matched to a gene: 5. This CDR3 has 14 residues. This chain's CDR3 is CASRSGTGVYEQYF. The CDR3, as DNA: TGTGCCAGCAGAAGCGGGACAGGGGTCTACGAGCAGTACTTC.

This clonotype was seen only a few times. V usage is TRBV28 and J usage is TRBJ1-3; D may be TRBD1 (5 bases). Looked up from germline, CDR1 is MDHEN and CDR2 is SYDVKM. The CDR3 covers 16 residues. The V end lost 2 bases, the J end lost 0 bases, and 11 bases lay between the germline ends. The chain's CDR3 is CASSLVGTSSGNTIYF. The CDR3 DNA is TGTGCCAGCAGTTTAGTTGGGACTTCCTCTGGAAACACCATATATTTT.

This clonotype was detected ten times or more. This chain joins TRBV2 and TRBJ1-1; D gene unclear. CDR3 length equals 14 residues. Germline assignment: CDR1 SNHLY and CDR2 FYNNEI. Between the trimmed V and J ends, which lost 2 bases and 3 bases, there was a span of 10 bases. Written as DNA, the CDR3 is TGTGCCAGCAGTGAAACCGGTGCGGACACTGAAGCTTTCTTT. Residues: CASSETGADTEAFF.

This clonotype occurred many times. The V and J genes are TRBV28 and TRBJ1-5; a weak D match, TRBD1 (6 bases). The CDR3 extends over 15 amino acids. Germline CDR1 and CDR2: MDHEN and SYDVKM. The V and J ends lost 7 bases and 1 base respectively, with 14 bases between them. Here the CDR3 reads CASTQGGLSNQPQHF. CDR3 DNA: TGTGCCAGCACACAGGGAGGACTGAGCAATCAGCCCCAGCATTTT.

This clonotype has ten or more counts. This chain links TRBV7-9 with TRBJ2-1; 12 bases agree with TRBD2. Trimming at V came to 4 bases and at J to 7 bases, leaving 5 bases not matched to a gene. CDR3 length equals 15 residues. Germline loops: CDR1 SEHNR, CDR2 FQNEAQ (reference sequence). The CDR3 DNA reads TGTGCCAGCAGCTCCCCCGGGACTAGCGGGAATGAGCAGTTCTTC. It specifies CASSSPGTSGNEQFF.